These 17 T cell receptor beta chains were sequenced from one sample in a study of blood T cell repertoires in COVID-19. Sequencing used immunoSEQ multiplex PCR; TCRdb keeps in-frame clones, though not all of them. The top ten clones hold 2.9% of a sample with around 62,000 clones, 85% to 95% of them seen once. Sequencing was carried out using peripheral blood. These receptors all stem from a man aged 65 to 85 with active COVID-19.

There are a few counts of this clone. This chain connects TRBV7-9 to TRBJ2-7, with 9 bases fitting TRBD1. The V and J ends lost 5 bases and 4 bases, in that order; junction bases with no gene match: 12. This CDR3 has 16 amino acids. Germline CDR1 and CDR2: SEHNR and FQNEAQ (reference sequence). The CDR3 protein is CASSQASGQGLYEQYF. In DNA form, the CDR3 reads TGTGCCAGCAGCCAAGCTTCGGGACAGGGACTGTACGAGCAGTACTTC.

The genes are TRBV10-2 and TRBJ2-7; the D gene is possibly TRBD1 (5 bases). CDR1 is WSHSY and CDR2 is SAAADI in the germline V gene. The V gene lost 3 bases and the J gene lost 6 bases, with 12 bases spanning the gap. This CDR3 is built from 13 residues. In DNA, the CDR3 is TGCGCCAGCAGTGATGCAGGGCAGGGCGAGCAGTACGTC. It encodes CASSDAGQGEQYV.

CDR3 DNA sequence: TGCGCCAGCAGCCTATCCGGCGGGGTACAAGAGACCCAGTACTTC. Protein: CASSLSGGVQETQYF. The rearrangement links TRBV5-1 to TRBJ2-5; D might be TRBD2 (6 bases). Germline CDR1 reads SGHRS; CDR2 reads YFSETQ. V was cut by 4 bases and J by 2 bases, with 15 bases left in between. CDR3 length: 15 amino acids. Full variable domain (outside the CDR3, taken from reference TRBV5-1 and TRBJ2-5): KAGVTQTPRYLIKTRGQQVTLSCSPISGHRSVSWYQQTPGQGLQFLFEYFSETQRNKGNFPGRFSGRQFSNSRSEMNVSTLELGDSALYLCASSLSGGVQETQYFGPGTRLLVL.

The rearrangement uses TRBV11-2 and TRBJ2-7; the D gene is possibly TRBD2 (6 bases). V lost 5 bases and J lost 7, with 21 bases in between. Germline V gene data show CDR1 as SGHAT and CDR2 as FQNNGV. The CDR3 runs to 15 residues. CDR3 residues: CASSRGGERTEEQYF. The DNA of the CDR3 is TGTGCCAGCAGCCGAGGAGGGGAAAGAACGGAAGAGCAGTACTTC.

This clone occurred a few times. This chain connects TRBV7-6 to TRBJ2-3, with D possibly being TRBD2 (6 bases). CDR1 SGHVS and CDR2 FNYEAQ come from the germline V gene. V lost 3 bases and J lost 0, with 16 bases in between. This CDR3 has 17 amino acids. CDR3 sequence reads: CASSLLGGSTSTDTQYF. The CDR3 bases are TGTGCCAGCAGCTTGCTCGGAGGGAGCACTAGCACAGATACGCAGTATTTT.

This chain joins TRBV19 and TRBJ1-2; D perhaps matches TRBD1 (6 bases). V was shortened by 6 bases and J by 8 bases, with 19 bases between the two germline ends. Germline CDR1 LNHDA, CDR2 SQIVND (reference sequence). The CDR3 totals 14 residues. CDR3 coding DNA: TGTGCCAGTAGCCAACAGGGTTCCCTACGCGGCTACACCTTC. Encoded protein: CASSQQGSLRGYTF.

Note on this clone: This sample also contains other DNA sequences that code for the same CDR3. The rearrangement links TRBV7-2 to TRBJ2-1; 10 bases agree with TRBD2. Germline CDR1 is SGHTA and CDR2 is FQGNSA. The CDR3 runs 15 residues. V lost 5 bases to trimming and J lost 4 bases; unmatched junction nucleotides: 5. Written as DNA, the CDR3 is TGTGCCAGCAGCCCCAGGACTAGCGGTTACAATGAGCAGTTCTTC. It specifies CASSPRTSGYNEQFF.

This clone was counted between two and nine times. The chain couples TRBV7-9 to TRBJ1-1, with TRBD1 matching 7 bases. The CDR3 is 17 amino acids. With V trimmed by 6 bases and J by 3 bases, 16 bases remained unmatched. Looked up from germline, CDR1 is SEHNR and CDR2 is FQNEAQ (reference sequence). CDR3 DNA: TGTGCCAGCAGGACCATATTAAGGACAGGCGAACACACTGAAGCTTTCTTT. Protein: CASRTILRTGEHTEAFF.

This chain links TRBV3-1 (or the pseudogene TRBV3-2) with TRBJ2-5; no clear D gene. The CDR3 runs to 13 residues. The germline V and J ends were trimmed by 4 bases and 4 bases, with 10 bases remaining between them. Germline CDR1 is LGHDT and CDR2 is YNNKEL (reference sequence). The CDR3 sequence is CASSRGQGETQYF. The CDR3 DNA reads TGTGCCAGCAGCCGAGGCCAAGGAGAGACCCAGTACTTC.

The chain has TRBV5-1 and TRBJ1-3; 7 nucleotides align to TRBD1. The germline CDR1 and CDR2 sequences are SGHRS and YFSETQ. Germline trimming cut 4 bases from V and 3 bases from J; bases unmatched to any gene: 10. This CDR3 comprises 16 residues. DNA for the CDR3: TGCGCCAGCAGCGACCGGGCAGGGGGTCTTGGAAACACCATATATTTT. It specifies CASSDRAGGLGNTIYF.

The V call is TRBV7-8, the J call TRBJ1-1; D uncertain. This CDR3 has 13 amino acids. V was clipped by 5 bases and J by 6 bases, with 13 bases between them. Looked up from germline, CDR1 is SGHVS and CDR2 is FQNEAQ. In DNA form, the CDR3 reads TGTGCCAGCAGCCAACCAGTCCAGTCTGAAGCTTTCTTT. Translated, it gives CASSQPVQSEAFF.

This rearrangement joins TRBV3-1 (or the pseudogene TRBV3-2) to TRBJ2-6, with D perhaps TRBD1 (6 bases). The germline V and J ends were trimmed by 1 base and 5 bases, with 18 bases remaining between them. Looked up from germline, CDR1 is LGHDT and CDR2 is YNNKEL (reference sequence). The CDR3 runs 18 residues. The CDR3 DNA sequence: TGTGCCAGCAGCCAAGTCCGCCAGAGGGGGATGAGGGCCAACGTCCTGACTTTC. Its translation is CASSQVRQRGMRANVLTF.

The chain has TRBV5-6 and TRBJ2-2; tentative D call: TRBD1 (5 bases). Per germline, CDR1 SGHDT and CDR2 YYEEEE. This CDR3 has 17 amino acids. V gave up 4 bases and J gave up 1 base, with 17 bases separating them. This CDR3 is CASSPFSTTGNTGELFF. In DNA, the CDR3 is TGTGCCAGCAGCCCATTCTCGACAACAGGGAACACCGGGGAGCTGTTTTTT.

The chain links TRBV15 to TRBJ1-6; D is possibly TRBD1 (6 bases). Germline V gene data show CDR1 as LNHNV and CDR2 as YYDKDF (reference sequence). V gave up 0 bases and J gave up 10 bases, with 10 bases separating them. The CDR3 is 14 residues long. CDR3 amino acids: CATSRDKGGSPLHF. The CDR3 nucleotides read TGTGCCACCAGCAGAGATAAAGGGGGATCACCCCTCCACTTT.

This chain connects TRBV27 to TRBJ2-3; 12 positions match TRBD2. The CDR3 has 15 amino acids. CDR1 is MNHEY, CDR2 SMNVEV, per germline (reference sequence). Unmatched junction bases numbered 2, after V lost 4 bases and J lost 3 bases. CDR3 nucleotides: TGTGCCAGCAGTTATCTAGCGGGGGGGACAGATACGCAGTATTTT. It is translated as CASSYLAGGTDTQYF.

V usage is TRBV7-9 and J usage is TRBJ1-6, with D maybe TRBD1 (6 bases). Germline CDR1 SEHNR, CDR2 FQNEAQ (reference sequence). V lost 5 bases to trimming and J lost 4 bases, with 15 bases between them. This CDR3 is 16 amino acids long. The CDR3 sequence is CASSPGHPMYNSPLHF. In DNA, the CDR3 is TGTGCCAGCAGCCCGGGACACCCCATGTATAATTCACCCCTCCACTTT.

In its sample, this clone was seen once. The gene calls are TRBV11-2 and TRBJ1-2, with D unresolved. V lost 1 base, J lost 4 bases, and 7 bases lay in between. CDR1 is SGHAT, CDR2 FQNNGV, per germline. The CDR3 consists of 13 residues. CDR3 in DNA: TGTGCCAGCAGCTTAGCCCGGGGCTATGGCTACACCTTC. Protein sequence: CASSLARGYGYTF.